These 17 T cell receptor beta chains were sequenced from one sample in a study of cytomegalovirus exposure and HLA in healthy donors. Researchers ran the PCR with 60 Vbeta and 13 Jbeta primers. The assay was immunoSEQ multiplex PCR, and TCRdb's table has in-frame clones only and misses some. The table shows about 190,000 clones, with about 69% occurring only once. The sample comprised PBMCs. All receptors derive from a man aged 25 to 45 in good health and CMV-seropositive.

The table lists this clone with a count of one. The genes are TRBV6-5 and TRBJ1-5; D may be TRBD1 (6 bases). Looked up from germline, CDR1 is MNHEY and CDR2 is SVGAGI. This CDR3 has 15 residues. Between the trimmed V and J ends, which lost 0 bases and 3 bases, there was a span of 9 bases. CDR3 in DNA: TGTGCCAGCAGTTACTCGGGACAAGCCAATCAGCCCCAGCATTTT. It encodes CASSYSGQANQPQHF.

Points on this clone: Because the CDR3 is missing its conserved closing phenylalanine or tryptophan, this is likely a read error. It is unclear where the CDR3 begins or ends on the DNA, so no DNA is shown, and the CDR3 is as TCRdb lists it. The genes are TRBV23-1 and TRBJ2-7; TRBD2 was called by the table and not checked on the DNA. TRBV23-1 is placed among ORFs of uncertain function. The CDR3 extends over 12 residues, inclusive of both ends. The CDR3 is CASSQSPPTTSG.

The rearrangement joins TRBV6-1 to TRBJ2-3, with TRBD2 matching over 7 bases. CDR3 length: 15 amino acids. The germline V gene encodes CDR1 MNHNS and CDR2 SASEGT. The ends lost 3 bases at V and 5 bases at J; junction bases unmatched: 8. The CDR3 DNA sequence: TGTGCCAGCAGTGATCTGGCGGGAGCGAGAGATACGCAGTATTTT. Translation gives CASSDLAGARDTQYF.

This clone has a handful of counts. This chain uses TRBV6-5 with TRBJ2-7; 11 bases fit TRBD1. In germline, CDR1 is MNHEY, CDR2 SVGAGI. The length of the CDR3 is 14 residues. V lost 5 bases to trimming and J lost 6 bases; unmatched junction nucleotides: 6. The CDR3: CASSTDRGLVEQYF. The CDR3 DNA is TGTGCCAGCAGTACGGACAGGGGGCTCGTCGAGCAGTACTTC.

This clone was counted a single time. The J gene is TRBJ2-1, the V gene TRBV28, with TRBD1 identical over 8 bases. The germline V gene encodes CDR1 MDHEN and CDR2 SYDVKM. The CDR3 is 14 amino acids. With 7 bases clipped from V and 8 bases from J, the junction kept 10 bases outside the gene matches. The CDR3: CASIQGTGWYEQFF. The CDR3 DNA follows: TGTGCCAGCATCCAGGGGACAGGATGGTATGAGCAGTTCTTC. Drawing the rest from reference TRBV28 and TRBJ2-1, the complete variable domain is DVKVTQSSRYLVKRTGEKVFLECVQDMDHENMFWYRQDPGLGLRLIYFSYDVKMKEKGDIPEGYSVSREKKERFSLILESASTNQTSMYLCASIQGTGWYEQFFGPGTRLTVL.

This clone appeared once. This rearrangement joins TRBV30 to TRBJ2-5, with D unresolved. Germline CDR1 and CDR2: GTSNPN and SVGIG (reference sequence). This CDR3 is 13 amino acids long. The V end was cut by 0 bases, the J end by 4 bases, with 9 bases between. In nucleotides, the CDR3 is TGTGCCTGGAGTGTTAGAGCGAGAGAGACCCAGTACTTC. Translated, it gives CAWSVRARETQYF.

The rearrangement joins TRBV12-5 to TRBJ2-3; D is unresolved. CDR1 and CDR2 (germline): LGHNT, FRNRAP. CDR3 length: 11 amino acids. V dropped 4 bases and J dropped 6 bases, with 5 bases sitting between them. In DNA, the CDR3 is TGTGCTAGTGGTTCTATCGATACGCAGTATTTT. It codes for CASGSIDTQYF.

This sequence joins TRBV27 and TRBJ2-7; TRBD1 is a possible D gene (6 bases). V dropped 7 bases and J dropped 6 bases, with 22 bases sitting between them. Germline-derived CDR1 and CDR2 are MNHEY and SMNVEV (reference sequence). The CDR3 spans 15 residues. CDR3 in DNA: TGTGCCAGCACCCGTCAGGGGAACAGGGACGGCGAGCAGTACTTC. It translates to CASTRQGNRDGEQYF.

The chain is built from TRBV29-1 and TRBJ2-3; 10 positions agree with TRBD2. This CDR3 is built from 15 residues. Losses at the gene ends were 7 bases for V and 5 bases for J; bases not matched to a gene: 12. Germline lookup yields CDR1 SQVTM and CDR2 ANQGSEA. The CDR3 nucleotides read TGCAGCGAGACCCCGGCTAGCGGGAGCGTAGATACGCAGTATTTT. Translated, it gives CSETPASGSVDTQYF.

The chain's CDR3 is CASSVGGPASYGYTF. The CDR3 DNA follows: TGTGCCAGCAGCGTGGGGGGGCCAGCTAGCTATGGCTACACCTTC. V gene TRBV9 combines with J gene TRBJ1-2; D possibly corresponds to TRBD1 (6 bases). Trimming removed 2 bases at V and 4 bases at J, with 15 bases between. CDR3 length equals 15 residues. Germline V CDR1 and CDR2: SGDLS, YYNGEE.

The J gene is TRBJ2-7, the V gene TRBV7-9; 8 bases agree with TRBD1. CDR3 size: 14 residues. From germline, CDR1 is SEHNR and CDR2 FQNEAQ (reference sequence). The V and J ends lost 6 bases and 2 bases, in that order; junction bases with no gene match: 6. CDR3 in amino acids: CASSRDRSAYEQYF. Written as DNA, the CDR3 is TGTGCCAGCAGTCGGGACAGGTCAGCCTACGAGCAGTACTTC.

Concerning this clone: In the same sample, other DNA sequences code for this CDR3. This chain uses TRBV28 with TRBJ2-1; D uncertain. The CDR3 runs to 12 residues. Germline lookup yields CDR1 MDHEN and CDR2 SYDVKM. Trimming took 3 bases from V and 4 from J, leaving 4 bases between them. The CDR3 DNA follows: TGTGCCAGCAGTTTCGGGTACAATGAGCAGTTCTTC. Its translation: CASSFGYNEQFF.

This chain joins TRBV2 and TRBJ2-3; the D gene is possibly TRBD1 (5 bases). The CDR3 loop spans 14 amino acids. Trimming removed 6 bases at V and 2 bases at J, with 12 bases between. From germline, CDR1 is SNHLY and CDR2 FYNNEI. The CDR3 DNA follows: TGTGCCAGCAGAGTCGCAGGGAACACAGATACGCAGTATTTT. Translating it yields CASRVAGNTDTQYF.

This clone came up once. A read error may account for a junction end that differs from germline. The chain has TRBV7-9 and TRBJ1-4; maybe TRBD1 (6 bases). This CDR3 contains 14 residues. From germline, CDR1 is SEHNR and CDR2 FQNEAQ (reference sequence). Written as DNA, the CDR3 is TGTTCCAGCAGCTTGGCACAGGGTGATGAAAAACTGTTTTTT. Translating gives CSSSLAQGDEKLFF.

This chain uses TRBV30 with TRBJ2-5; D is perhaps TRBD1 (5 bases). The DNA end favors TRBJ2-7, so the J call may be wrong. In germline, CDR1 is GTSNPN, CDR2 SVGIG (reference sequence). The CDR3 contains 13 residues. The CDR3 DNA reads TGTGCCTGGACAGGGCCCCTTTCCTACGAGCAGTACTTC. It yields the protein CAWTGPLSYEQYF.

This sequence joins TRBV20-1 and TRBJ1-3; tentatively, D is TRBD1 (5 bases). The CDR3 loop spans 11 amino acids. CDR1 and CDR2 (germline): DFQATT, SNEGSKA (reference sequence). Trimming took 8 bases from V and 8 from J, leaving 13 bases between them. CDR3 nucleotides: TGCAGTCTGGGGGGAGGACACACCATATATTTT. Translation: CSLGGGHTIYF.

On this clone: This CDR3 is also generated by other DNA sequences in the sample. The chain is built from TRBV11-2 and TRBJ1-2, with 7 bases lining up with TRBD1. Germline V CDR1 and CDR2: SGHAT, FQNNGV. The CDR3 loop spans 13 amino acids. J was trimmed by 8 bases and V by 1 base; bases with no gene match: 4. This chain's CDR3 is CASSLGQGGGYTF. Written as DNA, the CDR3 is TGTGCCAGCAGCTTAGGACAGGGTGGGGGCTACACCTTC.